This TCR beta chain emerged from a study of human T cells and chemical hapten exposure. Points from the study as a whole: TCRs above 1 in 1000 frequency stayed constant with DPC sensitization.

The CDR3 runs 14 residues. V was cut by 0 bases and J by 5 bases, with 11 bases left in between. The V gene's germline CDR1 is MGHDK and CDR2 SYGVNS. Original processing methods: Sample TCR totals centred on a median of approximately 96,000, ranging about 20,000 to 700,000. In TCRdb, the RACE reads were re-called with MiXCR into one record per CDR3 protein. What appears here as the V and J calls and clone size reflects TCRdb's work, not the paper's. The sample records some 45,000 distinct CDR3 sequences, less than 4.5% being singletons. As for this clonotype: The target antigen is unknown.

The time point was: healthy volunteer bleed at 2 weeks. From whole blood left unfractionated, total RNA was extracted. This sequence was found in a human donor in good health. Some clones in this sample may be carry-over from other donors' samples. The chain joins TRBV25-1 to TRBJ2-7; tentatively, D is TRBD1 (5 bases). Sequenced: whole blood. The CDR3 spells CASSEYGRADEQYF. CDR3 nucleotide sequence: TGTGCCAGCAGTGAATATGGCAGGGCCGACGAGCAGTACTTC.